The clone carrying this T cell receptor (beta chain) was seen a handful of times. Its antigen is not known. Markers CD45RO/CCR7/CD25/CD127/CD95/CD27 served to sort CD4+ naive, central memory, regulatory and stem cell-like memory cells. TCRB transcripts that were expressed got sequenced, as all of the isolated RNA had been reverse transcribed. Naive, central memory and regulatory T cell samples came to a mean of about 4 million reads. The assay was immunoSEQ multiplex PCR, and TCRdb's table has in-frame clones only and misses some. The sample has about 340,000 clones; around an eighth are singletons. This sample stems from a study of beta chain features in type 1 diabetes. Overall study context: Summed over all samples, the examined sorted cells came to about 110 million. Study outcomes and limitations: When VDJ junctions were examined, type 1 diabetes patients showed fewer insertions and more deletions. Shortening of TCRB CDR3s, moderate but significant, appeared in all four CD4+ subsets of Type 1 diabetes patients.

This receptor was taken from a woman younger than 35 with type 1 diabetes. The sample taken for sequencing was naive CD4+ T cells from blood.

The CDR3 reads CASRPGSTDTQYF. DNA for the CDR3: TGTGCCAGTCGTCCAGGTAGCACAGATACGCAGTATTTT. This chain connects TRBV19 to TRBJ2-3; no clear D. CDR1 is LNHDA, CDR2 SQIVND, per germline (reference sequence). The CDR3 is 13 amino acids. Trimming took 8 bases from V and 0 from J, leaving 9 bases between them.